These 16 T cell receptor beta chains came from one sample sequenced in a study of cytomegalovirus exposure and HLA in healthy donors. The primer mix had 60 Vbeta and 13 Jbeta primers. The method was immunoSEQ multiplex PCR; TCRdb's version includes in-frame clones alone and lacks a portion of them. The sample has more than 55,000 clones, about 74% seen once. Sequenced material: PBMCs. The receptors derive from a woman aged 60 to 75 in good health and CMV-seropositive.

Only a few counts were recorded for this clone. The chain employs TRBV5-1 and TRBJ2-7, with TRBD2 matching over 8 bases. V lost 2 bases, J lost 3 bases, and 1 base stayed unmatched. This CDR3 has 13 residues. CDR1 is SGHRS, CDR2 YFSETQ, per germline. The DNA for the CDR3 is TGCGCCAGCAGCTTCGGGGGGGGCTACGAGCAGTACTTC. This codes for CASSFGGGYEQYF.

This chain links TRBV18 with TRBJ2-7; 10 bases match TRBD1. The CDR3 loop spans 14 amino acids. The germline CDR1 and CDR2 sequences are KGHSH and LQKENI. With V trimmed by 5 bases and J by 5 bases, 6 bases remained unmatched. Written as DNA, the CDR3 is TGTGCCAGCTCAACGACAGGGGGCGCGGACGAGCAGTACTTC. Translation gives CASSTTGGADEQYF.

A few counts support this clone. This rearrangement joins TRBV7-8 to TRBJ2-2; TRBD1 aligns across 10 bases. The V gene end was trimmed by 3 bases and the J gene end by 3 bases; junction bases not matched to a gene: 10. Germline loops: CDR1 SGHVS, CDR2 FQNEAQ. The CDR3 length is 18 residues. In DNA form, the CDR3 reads TGTGCCAGCAGCTTTTTAGTGACAGGGGGCAGGTACACCGGGGAGCTGTTTTTT. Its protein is CASSFLVTGGRYTGELFF.

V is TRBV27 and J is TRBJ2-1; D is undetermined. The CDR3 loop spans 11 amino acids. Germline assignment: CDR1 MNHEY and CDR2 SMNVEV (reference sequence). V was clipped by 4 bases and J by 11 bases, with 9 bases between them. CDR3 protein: CASSSYSKQFF. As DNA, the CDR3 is TGTGCCAGCAGTTCATACAGCAAGCAGTTCTTC.

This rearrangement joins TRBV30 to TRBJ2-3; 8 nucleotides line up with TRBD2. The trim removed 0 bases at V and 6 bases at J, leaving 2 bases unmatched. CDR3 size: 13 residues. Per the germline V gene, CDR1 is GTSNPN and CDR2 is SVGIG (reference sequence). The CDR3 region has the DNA TGTGCCTGGAGTGTCCAGCGGGGGGATACGCAGTATTTT. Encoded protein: CAWSVQRGDTQYF.

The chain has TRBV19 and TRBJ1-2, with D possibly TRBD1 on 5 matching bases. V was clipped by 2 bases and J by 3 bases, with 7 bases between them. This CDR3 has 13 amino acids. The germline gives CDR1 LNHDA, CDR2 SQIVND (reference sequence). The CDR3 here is CASSITGDYGYTF. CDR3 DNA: TGTGCCAGTAGTATAACAGGAGACTATGGCTACACCTTC.

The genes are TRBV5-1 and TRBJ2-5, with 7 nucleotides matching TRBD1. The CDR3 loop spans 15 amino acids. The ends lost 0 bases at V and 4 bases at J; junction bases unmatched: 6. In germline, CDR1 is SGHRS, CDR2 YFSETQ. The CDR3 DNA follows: TGCGCCAGCAGCTTGGGACAGGGAGTAGGAGAGACCCAGTACTTC. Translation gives CASSLGQGVGETQYF.

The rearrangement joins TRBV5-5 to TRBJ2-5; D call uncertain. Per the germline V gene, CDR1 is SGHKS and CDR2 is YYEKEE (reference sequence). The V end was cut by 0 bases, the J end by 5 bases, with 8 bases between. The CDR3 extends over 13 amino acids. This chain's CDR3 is CASSLAVGETQYF. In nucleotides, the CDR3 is TGTGCCAGCAGCTTGGCCGTGGGCGAGACCCAGTACTTC.

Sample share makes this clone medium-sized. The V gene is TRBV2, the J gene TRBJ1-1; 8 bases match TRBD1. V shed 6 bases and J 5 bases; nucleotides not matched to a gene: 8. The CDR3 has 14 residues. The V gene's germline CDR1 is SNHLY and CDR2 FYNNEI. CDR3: CASRLDRVRTEAFF. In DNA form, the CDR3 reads TGTGCCAGCAGGCTGGACAGGGTAAGGACTGAAGCTTTCTTT.

Written as DNA, the CDR3 is TGTGCCAGCATGAATAGCGGGAGGTTTGGGACCCAGTACTTC. This gives the protein CASMNSGRFGTQYF. The chain recombines TRBV2 with TRBJ2-5; 10 nucleotides agree with TRBD2. V dropped 7 bases and J dropped 7; count of bases not matched to a gene: 9. This CDR3 has 14 amino acids. CDR1 is SNHLY and CDR2 is FYNNEI in the germline V gene. Full variable domain (outside the CDR3, taken from reference TRBV2 and TRBJ2-5): EPEVTQTPSHQVTQMGQEVILRCVPISNHLYFYWYRQILGQKVEFLVSFYNNEISEKSEIFDDQFSVERPDGSNFTLKIRSTKLEDSAMYFCASMNSGRFGTQYFGPGTRLLVL.

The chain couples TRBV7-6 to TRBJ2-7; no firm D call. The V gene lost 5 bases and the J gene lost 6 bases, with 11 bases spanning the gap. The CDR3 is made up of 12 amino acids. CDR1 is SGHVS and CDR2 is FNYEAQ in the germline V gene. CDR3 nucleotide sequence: TGTGCCAGCAGCCAAAGTGGGCTCGAGCAGTACTTC. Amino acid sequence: CASSQSGLEQYF.

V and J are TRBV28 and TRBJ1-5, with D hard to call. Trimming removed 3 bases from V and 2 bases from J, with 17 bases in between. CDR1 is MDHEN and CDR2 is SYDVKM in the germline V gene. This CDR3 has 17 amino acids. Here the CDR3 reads CASSFRGVEVGNQPQHF. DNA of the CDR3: TGTGCCAGCAGTTTCAGAGGCGTGGAGGTAGGCAATCAGCCCCAGCATTTT.

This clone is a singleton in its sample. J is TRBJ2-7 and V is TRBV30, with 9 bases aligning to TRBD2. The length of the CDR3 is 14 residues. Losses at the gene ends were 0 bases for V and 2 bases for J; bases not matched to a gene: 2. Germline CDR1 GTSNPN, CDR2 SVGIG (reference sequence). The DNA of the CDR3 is TGTGCCTGGAGTGTGGCTAGCGGGGCCTACGAGCAGTACTTC. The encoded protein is CAWSVASGAYEQYF.

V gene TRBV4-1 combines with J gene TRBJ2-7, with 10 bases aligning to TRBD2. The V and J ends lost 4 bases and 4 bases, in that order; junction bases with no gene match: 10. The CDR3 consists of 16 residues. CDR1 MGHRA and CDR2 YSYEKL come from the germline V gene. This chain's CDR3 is CASSPVQSSGSYEQYF. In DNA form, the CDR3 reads TGCGCCAGCAGCCCAGTTCAATCTAGCGGGAGTTACGAGCAGTACTTC.

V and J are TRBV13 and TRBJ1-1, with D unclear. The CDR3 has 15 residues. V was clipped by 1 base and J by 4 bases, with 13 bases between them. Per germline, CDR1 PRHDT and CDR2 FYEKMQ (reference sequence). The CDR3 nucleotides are TGTGCCAGCAGCTTAGATGGAGGCCCCCTCACTGAAGCTTTCTTT. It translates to CASSLDGGPLTEAFF. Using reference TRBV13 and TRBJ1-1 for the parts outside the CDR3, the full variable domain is AAGVIQSPRHLIKEKRETATLKCYPIPRHDTVYWYQQGPGQDPQFLISFYEKMQSDKGSIPDRFSAQQFSDYHSELNMSSLELGDSALYFCASSLDGGPLTEAFFGQGTRLTVV.

The chain's CDR3 is CASSQMREQYF. The CDR3, as DNA: TGTGCCAGCAGCCAAATGAGGGAGCAGTACTTC. The chain links TRBV14 to TRBJ2-7; D uncertain. V lost 2 bases to trimming and J lost 7 bases, with 6 bases between them. Germline assignment: CDR1 SGHDN and CDR2 FVKESK. The CDR3 runs 11 residues.